The next 20 T cell receptor beta chains were all read from a single sample in a study of T-cell reconstitution after alpha-beta-depleted transplantation in children. This sample's TCRbeta library carried unique molecular identifier barcodes. TCRdb fed the PCR reads into MiXCR, producing one record per CDR3 protein. The sample has 200,000 or so distinct CDR3 sequences; approximately 8.4% are singletons. The input for sequencing was PBMCs, mostly from graft donor cells, taken 360 days after TCRalphabeta/CD19-depleted stem cell transplant. All receptors derive from a male patient aged 2 to 9 who had a stem cell transplant for acute myeloid leukemia, so the T cells may come from the graft donor.

Many counts were recorded for this clonotype. This chain uses TRBV5-1 with TRBJ1-1; the D gene is possibly TRBD1 (5 bases). The CDR3 consists of 14 residues. Germline V gene sequence: CDR1 SGHRS, CDR2 YFSETQ. The V end was cut by 4 bases, the J end by 0 bases, with 10 bases between. CDR3 coding DNA: TGCGCCAGCAGCCCCGGCAGGGTGAACACTGAAGCTTTCTTT. It is translated as CASSPGRVNTEAFF. The full variable domain, its missing parts supplied by reference TRBV5-1 and TRBJ1-1, is KAGVTQTPRYLIKTRGQQVTLSCSPISGHRSVSWYQQTPGQGLQFLFEYFSETQRNKGNFPGRFSGRQFSNSRSEMNVSTLELGDSALYLCASSPGRVNTEAFFGQGTRLTVV.

The table lists this clonotype with a few counts. The chain carries TRBV4-3 and TRBJ2-7, with D possibly being TRBD2 (5 bases). The CDR3 loop spans 14 amino acids. Trimming cost V 0 bases and J 5 bases, with 11 bases left between them. The germline V gene has CDR1 LGHNA and CDR2 YSLEER. CDR3 bases: TGCGCCAGCAGCCAAGATGCGGGCGTCCACGAGCAGTACTTC. Translation: CASSQDAGVHEQYF.

The chain employs TRBV28 and TRBJ2-6, with 7 positions matching TRBD1. CDR3 length: 15 residues. Unmatched junction bases numbered 3, after V lost 5 bases and J lost 2 bases. CDR1 and CDR2 (germline): MDHEN, SYDVKM. Here the CDR3 reads CASSRDRAGANVLTF. In DNA form, the CDR3 reads TGTGCCAGCAGTCGAGACAGGGCTGGGGCCAACGTCCTGACTTTC.

This clonotype was seen a few times. The V gene is TRBV27, the J gene TRBJ2-1; TRBD2 agrees at 9 bases. From germline, CDR1 is MNHEY and CDR2 SMNVEV (reference sequence). This CDR3 has 17 amino acids. V shed 2 bases and J 6 bases; nucleotides not matched to a gene: 11. The CDR3 region has the DNA TGTGCCAGCAGTTTAAGGTCCCTCTGGCGGGAGGGCAATGAGCAGTTCTTC. Its protein is CASSLRSLWREGNEQFF.

The CDR3, as DNA: TGTGCCAGCAGCTCGGGTCGGGGGGATCATAGCAATCAGCCCCAGCATTTT. The encoded protein is CASSSGRGDHSNQPQHF. The V call is TRBV5-5, the J call TRBJ1-5, with D perhaps TRBD1 (5 bases). CDR3 length: 17 amino acids. Per germline, CDR1 SGHKS and CDR2 YYEKEE (reference sequence). The ends were cut back, 3 bases at V and 0 bases at J, with 16 bases in the middle.

The rearrangement uses TRBV12-5 and TRBJ2-7; D may be TRBD1 or TRBD2 (5 bases each). V was clipped by 3 bases and J by 3 bases, with 15 bases between them. The CDR3 extends over 15 amino acids. Germline assignment: CDR1 LGHNT and CDR2 FRNRAP. CDR3 coding DNA: TGTGCTAGTGGTTTAGAGTTTGGGACCTTCTACGAGCAGTACTTC. It encodes CASGLEFGTFYEQYF.

This clonotype was seen at least ten times. The CDR3 DNA is TGCGCCAGCAGCTTGACCCCTAGCCACAGTAACTACAATGAGCAGTTCTTC. Its protein is CASSLTPSHSNYNEQFF. J is TRBJ2-1 and V is TRBV5-1, with a tentative D call TRBD2 (5 bases). Trimming took 1 base from V and 3 from J, leaving 17 bases between them. The CDR3 spans 17 residues. Per the germline V gene, CDR1 is SGHRS and CDR2 is YFSETQ.

This clonotype has just a few counts. The rearrangement joins TRBV20-1 to TRBJ2-7; 7 positions agree with TRBD1. CDR1 is DFQATT and CDR2 is SNEGSKA in the germline V gene (reference sequence). The CDR3 runs 14 residues. Trimming took 5 bases from V and 0 from J; bases not matched to a gene: 7. CDR3 in DNA: TGCAGTGCTGCCGACAGGGCAAGCTCCTACGAGCAGTACGTC. Its translation is CSAADRASSYEQYV.

Many counts were recorded for this clonotype. The V and J genes are TRBV4-3 and TRBJ2-1; D is ambiguous. Germline V gene data show CDR1 as LGHNA and CDR2 as YSLEER. Trimming took off 0 bases at V and 6 bases at J, with 15 bases between the two ends. This CDR3 has 16 residues. The CDR3 bases are TGCGCCAGCAGCCAAGATCGCGGTAGTTCGGGCAATGAGCAGTTCTTC. Its protein product is CASSQDRGSSGNEQFF.

The CDR3 is CASSDSLGLAGTPSYEQYF. The CDR3 bases are TGTGCCAGCAGCGACTCCCTTGGACTAGCGGGGACCCCCTCCTACGAGCAGTACTTC. The gene calls are TRBV11-1 and TRBJ2-7, with 12 nucleotides matching TRBD2. The germline CDR1 and CDR2 sequences are SGHAT and FQDESV (reference sequence). Trimming removed 5 bases from V and 0 bases from J; junction bases left unmatched: 14. The CDR3 loop spans 19 amino acids. The whole variable domain, filled in from reference TRBV11-1 and TRBJ2-7, reads EAEVAQSPRYKITEKSQAVAFWCDPISGHATLYWYRQILGQGPELLVQFQDESVVDDSQLPKDRFSAERLKGVDSTLKIQPAELGDSAMYLCASSDSLGLAGTPSYEQYFGPGTRLTVT.

The chain links TRBV5-5 to TRBJ2-1; D gene unclear. The CDR3 totals 14 residues. The V end lost 0 bases, the J end lost 6 bases, and 10 bases lay between the germline ends. Germline V lookup: CDR1 SGHKS, CDR2 YYEKEE (reference sequence). The CDR3 loop reads CASSLGQETNEQFF. In DNA, the CDR3 is TGTGCCAGCAGCTTGGGTCAAGAAACCAATGAGCAGTTCTTC.

The rearrangement uses TRBV5-1 and TRBJ2-7; TRBD1 matches at 8 bases. V gave up 0 bases and J gave up 2 bases; unmatched junction bases: 4. This CDR3 comprises 15 residues. Germline lookup yields CDR1 SGHRS and CDR2 YFSETQ. As DNA, the CDR3 is TGCGCCAGCAGCTTGGAGAGGACAGGGACCTACGAGCAGTACTTC. This codes for CASSLERTGTYEQYF.

At least ten counts were recorded for this clonotype. CDR3 bases: TGTGCCACCAGTGACTCCAGCGGAGATACGCAGTATTTT. This gives the protein CATSDSSGDTQYF. This rearrangement joins TRBV24-1 to TRBJ2-3; tentative D call: TRBD2 (5 bases). V dropped 4 bases and J dropped 5 bases, with 9 bases sitting between them. The CDR3 totals 13 residues. The germline V gene encodes CDR1 KGHDR and CDR2 SFDVKD.

This clonotype was seen a few times. At one boundary the junction diverges from the germline segment, which might be a read error. This chain links TRBV7-7 with TRBJ2-1; the D gene is possibly TRBD2 (6 bases). The length of the CDR3 is 16 residues. The V gene's germline CDR1 is SSHAT and CDR2 FNYEAQ (reference sequence). CDR3 protein: CASSSEAGLAYNEQFF. The DNA for the CDR3 is TGTGCTAGCAGCTCGGAGGCGGGACTGGCTTACAATGAGCAGTTCTTC.

In its sample, this clonotype was seen a few times. The chain links TRBV12-3 or TRBV12-4 to TRBJ2-1, with 8 positions matching TRBD1. The ends lost 6 bases at V and 2 bases at J; junction bases unmatched: 6. The CDR3 consists of 15 residues. The CDR3 coding sequence is TGTGCCAGCAGACATCCAGGGGGCCCCTACAATGAGCAGTTCTTC. Its protein is CASRHPGGPYNEQFF.

V is TRBV29-1 and J is TRBJ1-2; D uncertain. Trimming took off 4 bases at V and 7 bases at J, with 4 bases between the two ends. The CDR3 spans 9 residues. In germline, CDR1 is SQVTM, CDR2 ANQGSEA. The CDR3 region is CSVGGGYTF. Here the CDR3 DNA reads TGCAGCGTTGGGGGTGGCTACACCTTC.

This clonotype was detected many times. The chain links TRBV25-1 to TRBJ2-7; TRBD1 matches at 9 bases. V lost 3 bases to trimming and J lost 6 bases; unmatched junction nucleotides: 3. CDR1 is MGHDK and CDR2 is SYGVNS in the germline V gene. The CDR3 sequence is 13 residues long. For the CDR3, the DNA is TGTGCCAGCAGTGATGGGGACAGGGTCGAGCAGTACTTC. Its protein is CASSDGDRVEQYF.

The chain joins TRBV12-3 or TRBV12-4 to TRBJ1-1, with 7 bases lining up with TRBD1. The CDR3 spans 16 residues. The ends lost 2 bases at V and 4 bases at J; junction bases unmatched: 10. In DNA, the CDR3 is TGTGCCAGCAGTTTACCGCGACAGGGAAGAAGCACTGAAGCTTTCTTT. As protein: CASSLPRQGRSTEAFF.

This clonotype has more than one count but fewer than ten. The V call is TRBV5-4, the J call TRBJ2-1; 11 bases are a match to TRBD1. Germline CDR1 SGHNT, CDR2 YYREEE (reference sequence). CDR3 size: 16 residues. Trimming took 4 bases from V and 4 from J; bases not matched to a gene: 7. CDR3 protein: CASSVPGQGVYNEQFF. The CDR3 DNA follows: TGTGCCAGCAGCGTTCCGGGACAGGGGGTGTACAATGAGCAGTTCTTC.

The rearrangement joins TRBV12-3 or TRBV12-4 to TRBJ2-4; TRBD1 is a possible D gene (6 bases). The V end was cut by 5 bases, the J end by 5 bases, with 16 bases between. The CDR3 is 15 residues long. DNA for the CDR3: TGTGCCAGCAGTGGGCCAACAGGGAATGAAAACATTCAGTACTTC. Residues: CASSGPTGNENIQYF.